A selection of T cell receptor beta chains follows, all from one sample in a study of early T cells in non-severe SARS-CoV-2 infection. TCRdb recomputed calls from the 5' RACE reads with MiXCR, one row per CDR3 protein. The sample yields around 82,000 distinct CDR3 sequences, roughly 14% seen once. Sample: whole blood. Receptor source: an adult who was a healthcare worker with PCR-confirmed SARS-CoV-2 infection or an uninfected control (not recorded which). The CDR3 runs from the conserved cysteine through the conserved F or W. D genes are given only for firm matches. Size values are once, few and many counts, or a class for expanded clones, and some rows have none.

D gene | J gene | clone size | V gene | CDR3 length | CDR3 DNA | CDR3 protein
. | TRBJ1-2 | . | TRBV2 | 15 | TGTGCCAGCAGTTCTCGGCTTCCCGCGAACTATGGCTACACCTTC | CASSSRLPANYGYTF
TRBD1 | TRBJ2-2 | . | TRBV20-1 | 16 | TGCAGTGCTAGGGAGGGTGGACAGGGACGTAACGGGGAGCTGTTTTTT | CSAREGGQGRNGELFF
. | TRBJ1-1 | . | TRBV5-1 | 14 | TGCGCCAGCAGCTTTGATCACGGGGGCACTGAAGCTTTCTTT | CASSFDHGGTEAFF
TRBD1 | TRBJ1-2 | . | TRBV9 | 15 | TGTGCCAGCAGCGCGGATGGACAGGGAGTGGGTGGCTACACCTTC | CASSADGQGVGGYTF
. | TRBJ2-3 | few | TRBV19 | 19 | TGTGCCAGTAGTGTACCATCGGGACGAGGCGGTGGTAGCACAGATACGCAGTATTTT | CASSVPSGRGGGSTDTQYF
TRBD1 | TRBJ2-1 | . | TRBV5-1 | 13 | TGCGCCAGCAGCTTACAGGGGTACAATGAGCAGTTCTTC | CASSLQGYNEQFF
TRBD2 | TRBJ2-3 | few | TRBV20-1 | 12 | TGCAGTGCTAGCGGGGGGTCAGATACGCAGTATTTT | CSASGGSDTQYF
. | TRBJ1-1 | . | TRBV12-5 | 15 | TGTGCTAGTGGTCCTCTACCGACTGGGAACACTGAAGCTTTCTTT | CASGPLPTGNTEAFF
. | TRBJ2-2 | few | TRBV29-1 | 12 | TGCAGCGTTGAGTTTGTGTTTGGGGAGCTGTTTTTT | CSVEFVFGELFF
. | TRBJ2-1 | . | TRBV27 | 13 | TGTGCCAGCACCCCCCGGGGGGCGGATGAGCAGTTCTTC | CASTPRGADEQFF
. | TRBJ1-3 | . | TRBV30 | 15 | TGTGCCTGGAGTGCAGACTGGACCTCTGGAAACACCATATATTTT | CAWSADWTSGNTIYF
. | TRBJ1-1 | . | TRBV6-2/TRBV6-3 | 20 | TGTGCCAGCAGTTACTCGTCCAACCCCGGGCAGCATGAGAGACGCACTGAAGCTTTCTTT | CASSYSSNPGQHERRTEAFF
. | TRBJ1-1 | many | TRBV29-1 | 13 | TGCAGCGTTGGGGGCAGGGTGTACGCTGAAGCTTTCTTT | CSVGGRVYAEAFF
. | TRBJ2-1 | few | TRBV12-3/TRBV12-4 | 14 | TGTGCCAGCAATATGGGGGCGGCATACAATGAGCAGTTCTTC | CASNMGAAYNEQFF
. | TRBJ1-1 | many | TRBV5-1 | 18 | TGCGCCAGCAGCTTGAAAAATCTGCATAACACGAAGAACACTGAAGCTTTCTTT | CASSLKNLHNTKNTEAFF
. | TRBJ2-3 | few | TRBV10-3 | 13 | TGTGCCATCAGTGGAGGGGCGGAAGATACGCAGTATTTT | CAISGGAEDTQYF
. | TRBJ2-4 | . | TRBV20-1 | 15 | TGCAGTGCTAGGAACACGATGCTAGCCAAAAACATTCAGTACTTC | CSARNTMLAKNIQYF
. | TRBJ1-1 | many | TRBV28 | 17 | TGTGCCAGCAGTCCCTCGGGGGGTATTTTTGTAGGAACTGAAGCTTTCTTT | CASSPSGGIFVGTEAFF
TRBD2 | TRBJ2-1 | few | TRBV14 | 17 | TGTGCCAGCAGCCAGAGCCCACTAGCGGGGCCGTACAATGAGCAGTTCTTC | CASSQSPLAGPYNEQFF
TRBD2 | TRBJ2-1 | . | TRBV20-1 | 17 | TGCAGTGCTAGAGATACAGCAGGGACTAGCTGGTACAATGAGCAGTTCTTC | CSARDTAGTSWYNEQFF
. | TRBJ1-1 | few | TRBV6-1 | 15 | TGTGCCAGCAGGAGACGAGGGGGAGGAAACCCTGAAGCTTTCTTT | CASRRRGGGNPEAFF
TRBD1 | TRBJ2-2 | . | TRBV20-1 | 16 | TGCAGTGCTAGCCCTGACAGGGGAGGTCGGCCCGGGGAGCTGTTTTTT | CSASPDRGGRPGELFF
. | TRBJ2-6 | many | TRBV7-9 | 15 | TGTGCCAGCAGCTTCTCGATGACTGGGGCCAACGTCCTGACTTTC | CASSFSMTGANVLTF
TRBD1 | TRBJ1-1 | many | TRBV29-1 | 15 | TGCAGCGTCGCGGGACAGTTTGAAAGGGGGACTGAAGCTTTCTTT | CSVAGQFERGTEAFF
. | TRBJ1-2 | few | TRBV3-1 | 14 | TGTGCCAGCAGCCACTTAGGGAGGAGCTATGGCTACACCTTC | CASSHLGRSYGYTF
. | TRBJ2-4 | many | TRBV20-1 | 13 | TGCAGTGGTGGGGGCCGGGGCAAAAACATTCAGTACTTC | CSGGGRGKNIQYF
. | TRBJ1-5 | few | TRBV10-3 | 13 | TGTGCCATCAGTTGGGGGCAGGACCAGCCCCAGCATTTT | CAISWGQDQPQHF
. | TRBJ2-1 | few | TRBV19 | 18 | TGTGCCAGTAGTATCTACGATCCTACCCCTCTCTCCTACAATGAGCAGTTCTTC | CASSIYDPTPLSYNEQFF
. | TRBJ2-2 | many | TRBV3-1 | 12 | TGTGCCAGCAGCCGGGACACCGGGGAGCTGTTTTTT | CASSRDTGELFF
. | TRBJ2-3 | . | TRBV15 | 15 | TGTGCCACAGTTGATCGAGTTCCTAGCACAGATACGCAGTATTTT | CATVDRVPSTDTQYF
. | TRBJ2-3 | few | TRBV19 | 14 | TGTGCCAGTAGTCCAGGGACGTACACAGATACGCAGTATTTT | CASSPGTYTDTQYF
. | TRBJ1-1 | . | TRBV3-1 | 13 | TGTGCCAGCAGCCAAGATATCAGGTCTGAAGCTTTCTTT | CASSQDIRSEAFF
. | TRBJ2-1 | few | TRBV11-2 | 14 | TGTGCCACGGGGGCGGGCAGCTCCTACAATGAGCAGTTCTTC | CATGAGSSYNEQFF
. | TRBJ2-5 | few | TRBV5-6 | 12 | TGTGCCAGCAGCTCGTATGGGGAGACCCAGTACTTC | CASSSYGETQYF
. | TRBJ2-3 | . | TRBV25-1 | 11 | TGTGCCAGCAGTTTTGGCCTGACGCAGTATTTT | CASSFGLTQYF
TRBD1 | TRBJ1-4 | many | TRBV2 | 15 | TGTGCCAGCAGGCCCACAGGGGCAACTAATGAAAAACTGTTTTTT | CASRPTGATNEKLFF
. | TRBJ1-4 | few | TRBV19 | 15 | TGTGCCAGTAGTATCAGGGTTTCAACTAATGAAAAACTGTTTTTT | CASSIRVSTNEKLFF
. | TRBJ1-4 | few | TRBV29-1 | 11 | TGCAGCGTTGCCGTGGGTGAAAAACTGTTTTTT | CSVAVGEKLFF
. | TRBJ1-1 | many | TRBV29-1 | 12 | TGCAGCCATCGAGCAATGAACACTGAAGCTTTCTTT | CSHRAMNTEAFF
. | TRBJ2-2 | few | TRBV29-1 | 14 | TGCAGCGTTGAGGAGGGATATAACACCGGGGAGCTGTTTTTT | CSVEEGYNTGELFF
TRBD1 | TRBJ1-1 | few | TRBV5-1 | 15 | TGCGCCAGCAAATTGGCCACAGGGGGCAACACTGAAGCTTTCTTT | CASKLATGGNTEAFF
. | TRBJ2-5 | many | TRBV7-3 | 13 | TGTGCCAGCAGCTTAACCCCGTCGGAGACCCAGTACTTC | CASSLTPSETQYF
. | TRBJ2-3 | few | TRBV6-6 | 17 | TGTGCCAGCAGTTACTCGAAGTACACGGCTAGCACAGATACGCAGTATTTT | CASSYSKYTASTDTQYF
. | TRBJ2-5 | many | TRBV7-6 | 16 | TGTGCCAGCAGCTTGACCCCGGGGGGCGTCCAAGAGACCCAGTACTTC | CASSLTPGGVQETQYF
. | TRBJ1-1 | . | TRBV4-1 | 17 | TGCGCCAGCAGCCAAGTTGCCGGGCCGCGAACGAACACTGAAGCTTTCTTT | CASSQVAGPRTNTEAFF